These T cell receptor beta chains were read from a single sample in a study of cytomegalovirus exposure and HLA in healthy donors. Clones were read by immunoSEQ multiplex PCR, and TCRdb kept only the in-frame ones, dropping some. The table includes roughly 100,000 clones, 75% to 85% detected once. Sequencing used PBMCs. These receptors were collected from a man aged 25-40 years in good health and CMV-seronegative. The CDR3 runs from the conserved cysteine through the conserved F or W. Fields, in order: D gene, J gene, V gene, CDR3 DNA, CDR3 protein. The D gene is left open where the match is weak.

NA TRBJ1-1 TRBV6-5 TGTGCCAGCAGCCGAAAGGGGGGGGTGAGAGCTGAAGCTTTCTTT CASSRKGGVRAEAFF
NA TRBJ2-1 TRBV30 TGTGCCTGGAGTGGGGGGCCTGGGAATGAGCAGTTCTTC CAWSGGPGNEQFF
NA TRBJ2-7 TRBV4-2 TGTGCCAGCAGCCAAGATCTGCTACAGACCTACGAGCAGTACTTC CASSQDLLQTYEQYF
NA TRBJ2-1 TRBV5-1 TGCGCCAGCAGCTTGGAGCGTTCGGCCTACGTGGATGAGCAGTTCTTC CASSLERSAYVDEQFF
TRBD2 TRBJ2-2 TRBV30 TGTGCCGTCGAGCGGGGGAAGGACACCGGGGAGCTGTTTTTT CAVERGKDTGELFF
TRBD1 TRBJ2-5 TRBV15 TGTGCCACCAGCAGAGTTATAGGGGGCGCGGAGACCCAGTACTTC CATSRVIGGAETQYF
TRBD1 TRBJ1-5 TRBV6-5 TGTGCCAGCAGACCGACAGGGGCTAGCAATCAGCCCCAGCATTTT CASRPTGASNQPQHF
TRBD2 TRBJ2-3 TRBV27 TGTGCCAGCAGTTTGAATCCTAGCGGAGATACGCAGTATTTT CASSLNPSGDTQYF
TRBD1 TRBJ2-5 TRBV2 TGTGCCAGCAGTCAGGGACAGGTCCAAGAGACCCAGTACTTC CASSQGQVQETQYF
NA TRBJ2-1 TRBV21-1 TGTGCCAGGATAGAGGTATATAGATACCCCTACAATGAGCAGTTCTTC CARIEVYRYPYNEQFF
TRBD2 TRBJ2-7 TRBV13 TGTGCCAGCAGGTCGGGGGGCGAGCAGTACTTC CASRSGGEQYF
TRBD1 TRBJ1-3 TRBV5-8 TGTGCCAGCAGCTTTGAGGGGACAGGAGGAAACACCATATATTTT CASSFEGTGGNTIYF
NA TRBJ2-7 TRBV6-6 TGTGCCAGCCGTGACATCTTAAGCTCCTACGAGCAGTACTTC CASRDILSSYEQYF
TRBD2 TRBJ2-5 TRBV9 TGTGCCAGCAGCGTAGACCCGGGTACCAGCGGGACCCTCCAAGAGACCCAGTACTTC CASSVDPGTSGTLQETQYF